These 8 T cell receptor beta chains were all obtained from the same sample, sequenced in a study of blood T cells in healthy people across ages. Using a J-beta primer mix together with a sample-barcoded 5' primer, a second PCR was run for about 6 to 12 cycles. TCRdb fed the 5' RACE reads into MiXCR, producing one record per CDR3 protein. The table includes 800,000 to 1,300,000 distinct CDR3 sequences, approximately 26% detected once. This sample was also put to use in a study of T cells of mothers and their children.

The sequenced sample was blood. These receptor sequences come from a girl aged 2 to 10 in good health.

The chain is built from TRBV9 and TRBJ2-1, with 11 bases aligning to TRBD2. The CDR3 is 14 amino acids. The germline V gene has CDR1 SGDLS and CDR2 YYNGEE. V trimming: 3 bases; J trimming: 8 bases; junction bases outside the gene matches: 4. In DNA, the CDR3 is TGTGCCAGCAGCGGGACTAGCGGGTCGGATGAGCAGTTCTTC. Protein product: CASSGTSGSDEQFF.

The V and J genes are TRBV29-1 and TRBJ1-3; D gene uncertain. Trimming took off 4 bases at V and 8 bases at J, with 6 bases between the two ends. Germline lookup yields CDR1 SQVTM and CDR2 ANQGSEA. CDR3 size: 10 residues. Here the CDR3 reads CSVGEDTIYF. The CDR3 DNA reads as TGCAGCGTTGGGGAGGACACCATATATTTT.

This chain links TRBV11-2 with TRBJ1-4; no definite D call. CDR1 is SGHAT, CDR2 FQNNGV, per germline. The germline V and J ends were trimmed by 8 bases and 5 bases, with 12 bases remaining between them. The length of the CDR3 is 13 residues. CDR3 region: CASLGHSNEKLFF. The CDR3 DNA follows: TGTGCCAGCCTCGGGCACTCGAATGAAAAACTGTTTTTT. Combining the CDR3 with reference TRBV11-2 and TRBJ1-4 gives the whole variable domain EAGVAQSPRYKIIEKRQSVAFWCNPISGHATLYWYQQILGQGPKLLIQFQNNGVVDDSQLPKDRFSAERLKGVDSTLKIQPAKLEDSAVYLCASLGHSNEKLFFGSGTQLSVL.

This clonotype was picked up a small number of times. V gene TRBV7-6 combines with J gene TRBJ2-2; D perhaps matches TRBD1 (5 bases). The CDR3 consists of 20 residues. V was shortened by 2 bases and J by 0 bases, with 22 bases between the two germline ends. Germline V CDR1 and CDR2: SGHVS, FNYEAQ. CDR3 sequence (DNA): TGTGCCAGCAGCTTATATCCGGGCGTGGACACAAACCCGAACACCGGGGAGCTGTTTTTT. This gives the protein CASSLYPGVDTNPNTGELFF.

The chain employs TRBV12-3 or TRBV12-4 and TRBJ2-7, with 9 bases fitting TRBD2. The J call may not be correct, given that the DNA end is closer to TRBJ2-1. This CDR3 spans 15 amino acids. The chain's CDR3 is CASSFRREGEGEQFF. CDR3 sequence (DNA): TGTGCCAGCAGTTTTCGGCGGGAGGGCGAAGGGGAGCAGTTCTTC.

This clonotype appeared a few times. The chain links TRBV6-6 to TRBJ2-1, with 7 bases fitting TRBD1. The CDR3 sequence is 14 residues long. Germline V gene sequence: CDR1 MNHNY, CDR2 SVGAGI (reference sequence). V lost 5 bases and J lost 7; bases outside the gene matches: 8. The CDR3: CASSRGQVVNEQFF. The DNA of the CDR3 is TGTGCCAGCAGTCGAGGACAGGTTGTAAATGAGCAGTTCTTC.

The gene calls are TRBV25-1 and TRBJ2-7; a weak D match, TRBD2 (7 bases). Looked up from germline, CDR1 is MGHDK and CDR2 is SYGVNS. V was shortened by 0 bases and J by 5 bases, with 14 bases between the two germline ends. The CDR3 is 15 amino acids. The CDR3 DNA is TGTGCCAGCAGTGAATACTTGGGGGGGCGCAACGAGCAGTACTTC. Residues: CASSEYLGGRNEQYF.

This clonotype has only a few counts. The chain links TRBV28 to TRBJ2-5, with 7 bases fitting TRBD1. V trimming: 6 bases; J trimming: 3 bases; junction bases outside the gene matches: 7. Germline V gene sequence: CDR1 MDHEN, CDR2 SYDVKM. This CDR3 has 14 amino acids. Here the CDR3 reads CASSNPGQEETQYF. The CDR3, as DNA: TGTGCCAGCAGCAACCCTGGACAGGAAGAGACCCAGTACTTC.